This TCR beta chain appears in the sequencing data of a study of cytomegalovirus exposure and HLA in healthy donors. CDR3 length: 15 amino acids. Germline CDR1 is MNHNS and CDR2 is SASEGT. The V segment lost 4 bases and the J segment 1 base; nucleotides outside the gene matches: 2. There are a few counts of this clone. The target antigen is unknown. Amplification used 60 Vbeta primers and 13 Jbeta primers. Measured with immunoSEQ multiplex PCR; TCRdb has only the in-frame clones, and not every one. The sample lists roughly 200,000 clones; about 9.4% were seen once. Study-level findings and limits: Sequencing probably produced one cluster of sequence variants that were highly shared. The authors confirmed in vitro that a few CMV-associated chains were specific for CMV antigens.

This chain connects TRBV6-1 to TRBJ2-2; TRBD1 matches at 8 bases. The TCR comes from a woman younger than 45 in good health and CMV-seropositive. Sample: PBMCs. CDR3 sequence (DNA): TGTGCCAGCAGTGGACAGGGGAGGAACACCGGGGAGCTGTTTTTT. It specifies CASSGQGRNTGELFF.